This T cell receptor beta chain was sequenced in a study of blood T cell repertoires in COVID-19. TCRdb's copy holds only in-frame clones and misses some; the assay was immunoSEQ multiplex PCR. The repertoire has approximately 290,000 clones, roughly 80% of them found once; the top ten carry more than 15%. Germline CDR1 MNHNY, CDR2 SVGAGI (reference sequence). The ends lost 3 bases at V and 6 bases at J; junction bases unmatched: 7. CDR3 size: 16 residues. The rearrangement links TRBV6-6 to TRBJ1-5; TRBD1 matches at 11 bases. Specimen: peripheral blood. This clonotype originated in a person aged 65-85 years with COVID-19, enrolled during active disease. The CDR3 bases are TGTGCCAGCAGTTATAGCCGGGACAGGGGGGTTCAGCCCCAGCATTTT. Protein: CASSYSRDRGVQPQHF.